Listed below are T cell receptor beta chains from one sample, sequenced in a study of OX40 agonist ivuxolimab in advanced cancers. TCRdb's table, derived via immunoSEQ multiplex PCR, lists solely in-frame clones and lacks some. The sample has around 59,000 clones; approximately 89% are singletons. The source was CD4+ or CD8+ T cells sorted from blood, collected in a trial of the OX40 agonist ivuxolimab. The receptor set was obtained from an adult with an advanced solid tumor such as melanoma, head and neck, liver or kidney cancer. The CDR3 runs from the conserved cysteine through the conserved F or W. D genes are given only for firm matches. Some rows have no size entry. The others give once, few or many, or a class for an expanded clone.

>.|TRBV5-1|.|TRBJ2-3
CASSLVPGPSSTDTQYF
TGCGCCAGCAGCTTGGTTCCCGGACCTTCCTCCACAGATACGCAGTATTTT
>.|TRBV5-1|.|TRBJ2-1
CASSLMDNEQFF
TGCGCCAGCAGCTTGATGGACAATGAGCAGTTCTTC
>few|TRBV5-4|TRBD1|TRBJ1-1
CASRYDRVSREAFF
TGTGCCAGCAGGTATGACAGGGTTTCAAGAGAAGCTTTCTTT
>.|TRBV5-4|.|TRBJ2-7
CASSPGLVITYEQYF
TGTGCCAGCAGCCCAGGGTTGGTGATCACCTACGAGCAGTACTTC
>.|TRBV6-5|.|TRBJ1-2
CASSYSIGFGYTF
TGTGCCAGCAGTTACTCGATCGGATTTGGCTACACCTTC
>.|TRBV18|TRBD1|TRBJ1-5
CASSGTGLNQPQHF
TGTGCCAGCTCGGGGACAGGGCTCAATCAGCCCCAGCATTTT
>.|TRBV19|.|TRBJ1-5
CASNRLRGGNQPQHF
TGTGCCAGTAACAGGCTACGGGGGGGCAATCAGCCCCAGCATTTT
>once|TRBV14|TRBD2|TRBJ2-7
CASSQVGTSGMYEQYF
TGTGCCAGCAGCCAAGTAGGGACTAGCGGGATGTACGAGCAGTACTTC
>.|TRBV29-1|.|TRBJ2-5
CSVVSRVGQETQYF
TGCAGCGTTGTCTCAAGGGTGGGTCAAGAGACCCAGTACTTC
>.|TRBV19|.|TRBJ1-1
CASTLITGNTEAFF
TGTGCCAGTACCTTAATCACGGGGAACACTGAAGCTTTCTTT
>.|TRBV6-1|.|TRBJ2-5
CASGGPETQYF
TGTGCCAGTGGGGGGCCGGAGACCCAGTACTTC
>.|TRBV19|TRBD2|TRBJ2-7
CASSTGLAGVYEQYF
TGTGCCAGTAGTACCGGACTAGCGGGGGTCTACGAGCAGTACTTC
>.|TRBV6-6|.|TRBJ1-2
CASSSLGTADGYTF
TGTGCCAGCAGTTCCTTGGGGACCGCAGATGGCTACACCTTC
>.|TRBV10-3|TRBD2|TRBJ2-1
CAISTSRQRGNEQFF
TGTGCCATCAGTACCTCCCGACAGCGGGGCAATGAGCAGTTCTTC
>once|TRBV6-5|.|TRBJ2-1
CASSSGNEQFF
TGTGCCAGCAGTTCCGGGAATGAGCAGTTCTTC
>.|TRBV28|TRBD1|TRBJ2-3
CASSPLGQGTDTQYF
TGTGCCAGCAGCCCCCTCGGACAGGGGACAGATACGCAGTATTTT